This T cell receptor beta chain originates from a study of cytomegalovirus exposure and HLA in healthy donors (dated by TCRdb to the late 2010s). As for the study more broadly: According to an earlier analysis of a few hundred of the donors, about 180 million T cells yielded 117 million unique TCR beta sequences and about 300 Gb of sequence data. An early release covering just under 650 HLA-typed donors comprised about 300 gigabases of sequencing data and around 80 million unique TCR sequences. The genetic ancestry cluster associated with self-reported Caucasian donors included roughly four fifths of the 398 genotyped donors. The study aimed to test whether cataloging public T cell receptors could reveal signatures of past pathogen exposure. Using immunosequencing, the study profiled T cell repertoires from about 650 subjects and related those repertoires to cytomegalovirus serostatus. In addition to the first cohort of 666 subjects, a separate validation cohort of 120 different subjects was used. To predict cytomegalovirus infection status, the study combined high-throughput TCR immunosequencing, statistical association of individual TCRs with disease status, and machine learning. A later analysis re-examined previously published TCR beta repertoires from 500 to 700 donors and added high-resolution HLA genotyping to investigate patterns of TCR occurrence. In the later analysis, no new phenotypic data were used to find candidate immune exposures; instead, reliance was placed on TCR beta sequences and their occurrence across donors. In an earlier analysis of 587 of the donors, high-throughput TCR beta sequencing was used to judge whether each TCR beta V gene segment behaved as functional or pseudogenic. Donor age, sex, ethnicity and CMV serostatus were compiled together with the repertoire data. Genome-wide SNP genotypes for about 55% of the 666 donors were used in a later genetic analysis, which treated that subset as a discovery cohort. Every discovery cohort repertoire had been produced on one sequencing platform. Class I and class II HLA loci were covered by the typing at four-digit resolution. The number of donors typed differed by locus, with about 629-640 for A, B, C, DRB1 and DQB1, around 520 for DQA1, about 610 for DPA1, and roughly 450 for DPB1. Several DR-DQ haplotypes were handled as single units for association and clustering, since linkage in the cohort was strong. Among about 390 genotyped donors of the cohort, an average of roughly 240,000 unique TCR beta nucleotide sequences were sequenced per donor, 15% to 20% of them non-productive. Summary of the overall study and its limitations: A group of highly shared sequence variants was considered likely to be a technical artifact of the sequencing pipeline. Because counts were too low, approximately 15 rarely observed V segments, including chromosome 9 orphons, were excluded from the earlier analysis of some 540 of the donors. This cohort had only TCR beta chains sequenced, and the lack of alpha or paired-chain data limited which features could be detected. Compared with the roughly 700-donor mean, donors in an Asian-associated ancestry cluster had fewer N-insertions in productive TCRs, according to a later genetic analysis. CMV serostatus was the only immune exposure information available for the cohort. A further reported finding was that TCR beta sequences accurately predicted the HLA-A and HLA-B alleles for most subjects in the first cohort. Because HLA typing was missing for some donors at each locus, association tests included only the typed subset. In an earlier analysis of about 540 of the donors, most TCR beta V segments were observed in productive rearrangements about 90% or about 30% of the time, broadly matching IMGT annotations. According to a later analysis, most CMV-associated TCR beta chains appeared to be HLA-restricted, and the HLA associations seemed to be driven largely by CMV exposure. A later genetic analysis associated a missense DCLRE1C variant with V-gene and J-gene trimming of TCR beta chains, and an independent cohort replicated the association. Across donors, most TCR sequences were observed very rarely, whereas some public TCRs were present in many individuals. According to a later analysis, TCR association rates differed among HLA loci, with DRB1 alleles showing the most associated TCRs and HLA-C alleles showing the fewest. Correlated functional status among segregating V segments might reflect linkage disequilibrium, but an unknown experimental factor could not be ruled out. In the study, around 150 TCR beta chains were listed as associated with cytomegalovirus. Specific HLA alleles were associated with 15,000 to 20,000 TCR beta sequences at a false discovery rate of 0.05 in a later analysis. When HLA alleles, especially DR and DQ, strongly co-occurred, TCR associations were difficult to assign to individual alleles. The authors suggested that the approach could potentially be extended to other disease states and immunological phenotypes. The classifier was reported to diagnose cytomegalovirus status with high specificity and sensitivity in both the original and validation cohorts. Roughly uniform sequencing depth across donors was assumed in presence/absence analyses, although this assumption may not hold. A later analysis reported that several top co-occurrence clusters appeared linked to parvovirus B19, influenza, CMV and Epstein-Barr virus. In vitro tests confirmed that a few of the cytomegalovirus-associated TCR beta chains recognize cytomegalovirus antigens. The 87-base-pair reads could not distinguish some IMGT-functional V segments, including TRBV6-2 and TRBV6-3, so those segments were excluded. Compared with equally common non-associated chains, HLA-associated TCR beta chains in a later analysis were more clonally expanded and had lower generation probabilities.

The library was produced with the immunoSEQ multiplex PCR assay. The multiplex PCR relied on a mix of 60 forward primers for TCR Vbeta segments and 13 reverse primers for TCR Jbeta segments. A multiplex PCR assay on genomic DNA amplified the CDR3 region of rearranged TCR beta genes. On the Illumina HiSeq System, the amplified TCR beta libraries were sequenced as 87-base-pair reads. On the authors' methods: In a later analysis, tens of millions of unique TCR beta chains were counted across the 500 to 850 repertoires, and around 10 million of these chains were shared by at least two donors. Raw reads were error-corrected and collapsed into unique sequences by a nearest-neighbor algorithm in which closely related sequences were merged to remove PCR and sequencing errors. Alignment of CDR3 sequences to IMGT reference sequences was used to assign V, D and J gene segments. For a sequence to be retained, a match of at least six nucleotides to both a V gene segment and a J gene segment was required. A rearrangement was called productive if the CDR3 had no stop codons and remained in frame with V and J, and every other rearrangement was called non-productive. CDR3 was defined according to IMGT convention as the region running from the second conserved V-encoded cysteine to the conserved J-encoded phenylalanine. The earlier analysis of 587 of the donors excluded sequences that lacked an unambiguous match to a single V gene segment. An earlier analysis of some 500 of the donors classified V segments as functional when productive rearrangements were above 56.7% and as segregating when the standard deviation between donors was above 5%. A statistical classification framework was built to diagnose cytomegalovirus status from the catalog of TCR beta chain sequences. V and J gene assignment, in a later analysis, came from comparing TCR nucleotide sequences with IMGT/GENE-DB human TR gene sequences. Using the TCRdist pipeline, a later analysis assigned CDR3 sequences along with most-parsimonious VDJ recombination scenarios. In a later analysis, every TCR beta chain was defined by the combination of its CDR3 amino acid sequence and its V-gene family, and reads without a unique V-gene family were dropped. To address suspected cross-contamination and a sequencing artifact, a later analysis removed around 590 highly shared, low-generation-probability nucleotide sequences. In a later analysis, a clonal expansion index for each public chain was calculated from normalized within-repertoire ranks of inferred template counts. In a later analysis, generation probabilities were computed with a VDJ recombination model fitted to out-of-frame rearrangements, and the resulting probabilities were checked against IGoR. Hypergeometric tests were used in a later analysis to score TCR-TCR, TCR-HLA and TCR-CMV co-occurrence, with a repertoire-size bias correction applied to the TCR pairs. In a later analysis, false discovery rates were estimated by permuting HLA or CMV assignments 20 times. In a later analysis, co-occurring TCRs were grouped using DBSCAN, and TCRdist sequence similarity was added for clustering within HLA-allele-positive subsets. Repertoires with fewer than 30,000 or more than 120,000 public chains, plus five repertoires with anomalous nucleotide sharing, were excluded from co-occurrence clustering. TCRdb retrieved this table from immuneACCESS and kept in-frame rearrangements only. Not all clones are present; in checked studies, unresolved V genes account for under half, and no reason is known for the remainder. That table furnishes V, J and clone size, whereas the DNA furnished D and trimming. This sample holds 150,000 to 200,000 clones; under 85% were observed only once. The leading ten clones occupy over 2.5% of the sample.

With respect to this clone: This receptor's antigen is unknown. No per-base quality is available; no much larger clone lies one base away.

V is pruned by 3 bases and J by 5 bases, leaving 3 bases of the junction without a gene match. CDR1 and CDR2 were assigned from the germline V gene as LGHNA and YSLEER. Including cysteine and phenylalanine, the CDR3 has 16 amino acids. Only CDR3 DNA remains: 48 bases, in frame from the first base. The cohort was made up of hundreds of healthy bone marrow donors. At the time of sampling, every cohort member was nominally healthy, though immune exposures that went unrecorded were likely present. The donor was CMV seronegative and belonged to the group of roughly 330 seronegative cohort members. Every donor gave a peripheral blood sample, and the peripheral blood mononuclear cells from that sample were used for TCR beta sequencing. Genomic DNA extraction from the blood cell samples was performed with the Qiagen DNeasy Blood Extraction Kit.

The TCR originated in a female donor in good health and CMV-seronegative. The sequence is built from TRBV4-3 and TRBJ2-5, and 16 junction bases match TRBD2. Material: PBMCs. The bases read TGCGCCAGCAGCCAGGGACTAGCGGGGGGGCAGGAGACCCAGTACTTC. It translates to CASSQGLAGGQETQYF.